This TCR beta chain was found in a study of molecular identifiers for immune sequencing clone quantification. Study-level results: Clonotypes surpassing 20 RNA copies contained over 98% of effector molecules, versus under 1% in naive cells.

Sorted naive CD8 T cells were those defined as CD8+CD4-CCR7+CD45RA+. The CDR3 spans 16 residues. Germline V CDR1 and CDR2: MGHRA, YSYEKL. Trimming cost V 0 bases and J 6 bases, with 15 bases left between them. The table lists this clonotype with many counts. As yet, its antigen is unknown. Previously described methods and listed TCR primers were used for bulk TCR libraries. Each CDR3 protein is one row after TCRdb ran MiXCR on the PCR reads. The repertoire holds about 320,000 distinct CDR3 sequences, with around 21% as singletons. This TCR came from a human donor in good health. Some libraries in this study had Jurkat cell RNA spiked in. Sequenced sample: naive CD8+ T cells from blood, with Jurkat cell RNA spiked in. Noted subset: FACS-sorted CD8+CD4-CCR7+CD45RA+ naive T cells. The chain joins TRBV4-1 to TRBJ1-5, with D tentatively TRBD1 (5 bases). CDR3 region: CASSQEPQGIGQPQHF. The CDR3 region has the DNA TGCGCCAGCAGCCAAGAGCCCCAGGGCATAGGTCAGCCCCAGCATTTT.